This T cell receptor (beta chain) was sequenced in a study of T cell responses to AZD1222 COVID-19 vaccine. Broader study findings: Among those given AZD1222, only 5 to 7 were seropositive at baseline. Donors in the cohort were predominantly white British and more often female, and clonal diversity was possibly underestimated. After the peak T cell response, and only then, were repertoires sampled. Across spike, vaccine-associated CD4 TCRs were found, dominant at 160-218 and 743-854.

TCRdb keeps only in-frame clones here, not all; method: immunoSEQ multiplex PCR. The sample records about 110,000 clones, 70% to 90% being singletons. A remark on this clone: Its antigen is unidentified.

The CDR3 is made up of 17 amino acids. Germline CDR1 SGHNT, CDR2 YYREEE (reference sequence). The germline V and J ends were trimmed by 2 bases and 2 bases, with 16 bases remaining between them. The chain has TRBV5-4 and TRBJ2-2, with D tentatively TRBD1 (7 bases). This specimen consisted of peripheral blood, obtained on day 0 of AZD1222 vaccination. The receptor was isolated from an adult in good health. Here the CDR3 reads CASSFGGTVLNTGELFF. The CDR3 DNA is TGTGCCAGCAGCTTTGGAGGGACAGTCCTAAACACCGGGGAGCTGTTTTTT.